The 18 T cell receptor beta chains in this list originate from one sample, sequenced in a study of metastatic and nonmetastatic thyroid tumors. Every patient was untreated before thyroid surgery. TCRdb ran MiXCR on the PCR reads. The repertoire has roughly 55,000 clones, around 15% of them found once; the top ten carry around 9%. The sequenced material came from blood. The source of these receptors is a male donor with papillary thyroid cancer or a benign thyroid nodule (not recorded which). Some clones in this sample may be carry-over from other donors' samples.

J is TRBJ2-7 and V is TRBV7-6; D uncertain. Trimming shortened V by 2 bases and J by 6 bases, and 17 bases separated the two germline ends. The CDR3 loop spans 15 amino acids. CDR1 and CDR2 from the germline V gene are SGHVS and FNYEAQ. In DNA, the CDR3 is TGTGCCAGCAGCTTACTTACAGACATGCGAGGCGAGCAGTACTTC. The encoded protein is CASSLLTDMRGEQYF.

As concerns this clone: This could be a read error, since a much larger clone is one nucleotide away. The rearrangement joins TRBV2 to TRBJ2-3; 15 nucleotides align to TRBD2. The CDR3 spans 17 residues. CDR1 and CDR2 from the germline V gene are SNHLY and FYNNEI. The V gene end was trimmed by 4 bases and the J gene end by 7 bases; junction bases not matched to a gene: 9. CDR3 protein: CASSGRTSGRALYTQYF. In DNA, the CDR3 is TGTGCCAGCAGTGGAAGGACTAGCGGGAGGGCCTTGTATACGCAGTATTTT.

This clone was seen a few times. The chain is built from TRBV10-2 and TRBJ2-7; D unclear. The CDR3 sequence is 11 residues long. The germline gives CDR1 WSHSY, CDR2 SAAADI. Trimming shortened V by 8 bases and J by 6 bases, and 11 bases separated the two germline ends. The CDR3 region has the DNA TGCGCCAGCGTTCACACGGGCGAGCAGTACTTC. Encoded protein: CASVHTGEQYF.

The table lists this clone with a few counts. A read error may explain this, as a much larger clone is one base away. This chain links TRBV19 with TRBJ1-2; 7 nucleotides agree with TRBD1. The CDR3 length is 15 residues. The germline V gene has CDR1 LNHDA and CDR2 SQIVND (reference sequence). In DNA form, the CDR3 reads TGTGCCAGTGGGGTAGGGGACAGTGCTAACTATTGCTACACCTTC. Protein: CASGVGDSANYCYTF.

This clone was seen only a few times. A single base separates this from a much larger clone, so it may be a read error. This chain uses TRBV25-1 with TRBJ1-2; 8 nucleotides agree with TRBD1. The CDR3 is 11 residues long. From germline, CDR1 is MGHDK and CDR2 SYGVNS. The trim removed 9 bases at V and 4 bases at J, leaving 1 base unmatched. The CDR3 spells CARTGGYGYTF. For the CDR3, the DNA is TGTGCCAGAACAGGGGGCTATGGCTACACCTTC.

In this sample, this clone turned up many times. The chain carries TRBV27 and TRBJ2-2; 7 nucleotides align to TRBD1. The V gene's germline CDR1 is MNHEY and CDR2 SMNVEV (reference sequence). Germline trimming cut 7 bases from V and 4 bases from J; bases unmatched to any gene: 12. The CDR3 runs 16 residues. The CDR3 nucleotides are TGTGCCAGCACCGACCGTCCGGGACAGCCCACCGGGGAGCTGTTTTTT. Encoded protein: CASTDRPGQPTGELFF.

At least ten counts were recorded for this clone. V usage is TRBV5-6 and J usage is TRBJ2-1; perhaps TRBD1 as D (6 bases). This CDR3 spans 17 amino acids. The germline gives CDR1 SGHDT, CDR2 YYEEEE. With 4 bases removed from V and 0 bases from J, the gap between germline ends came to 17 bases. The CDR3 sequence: CASSLYRELYSYNEQFF. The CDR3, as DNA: TGTGCCAGCAGCCTTTACAGGGAACTTTACTCCTACAATGAGCAGTTCTTC.

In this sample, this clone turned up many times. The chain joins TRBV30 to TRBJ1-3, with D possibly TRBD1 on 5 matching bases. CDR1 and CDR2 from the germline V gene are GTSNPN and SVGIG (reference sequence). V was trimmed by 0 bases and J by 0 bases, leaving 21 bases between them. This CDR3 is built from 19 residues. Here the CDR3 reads CAWSVIRLTGPISGNTIYF. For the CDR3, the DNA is TGTGCCTGGAGTGTAATACGGTTGACGGGACCTATCTCTGGAAACACCATATATTTT.

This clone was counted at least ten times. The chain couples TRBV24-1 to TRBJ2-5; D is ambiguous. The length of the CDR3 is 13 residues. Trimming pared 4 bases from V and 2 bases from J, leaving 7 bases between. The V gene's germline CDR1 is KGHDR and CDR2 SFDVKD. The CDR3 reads CATSDYPQETQYF. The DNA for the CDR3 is TGTGCCACCAGTGACTACCCTCAAGAGACCCAGTACTTC.

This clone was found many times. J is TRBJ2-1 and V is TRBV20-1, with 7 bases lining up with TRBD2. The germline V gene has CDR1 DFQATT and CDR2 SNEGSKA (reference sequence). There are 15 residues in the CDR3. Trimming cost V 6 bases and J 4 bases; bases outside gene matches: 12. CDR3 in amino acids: CSAVSRGGRYNEQFF. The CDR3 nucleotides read TGCAGTGCCGTATCTAGGGGCGGGAGATACAATGAGCAGTTCTTC.

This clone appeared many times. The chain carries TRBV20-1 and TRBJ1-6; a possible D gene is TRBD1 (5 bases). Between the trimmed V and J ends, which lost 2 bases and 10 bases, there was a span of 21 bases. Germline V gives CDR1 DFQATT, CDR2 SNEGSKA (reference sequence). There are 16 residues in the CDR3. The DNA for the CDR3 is TGCAGTGCTAGAACGGGATCATCGGGGGTGGAATCACCCCTCCACTTT. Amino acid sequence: CSARTGSSGVESPLHF.

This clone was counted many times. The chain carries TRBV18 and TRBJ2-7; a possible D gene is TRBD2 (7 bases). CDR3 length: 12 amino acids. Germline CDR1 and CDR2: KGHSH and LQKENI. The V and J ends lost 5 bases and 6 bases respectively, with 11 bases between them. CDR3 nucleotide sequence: TGTGCCAGCTCAAACAGGGAGGGCGAGCAGTACTTC. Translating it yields CASSNREGEQYF.

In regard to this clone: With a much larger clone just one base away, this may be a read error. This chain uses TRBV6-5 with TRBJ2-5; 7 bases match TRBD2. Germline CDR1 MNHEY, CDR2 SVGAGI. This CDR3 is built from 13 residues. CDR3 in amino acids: CASIYPGGFAQYF. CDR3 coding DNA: TGTGCCAGCATTTACCCCGGGGGGTTTGCCCAGTACTTC.

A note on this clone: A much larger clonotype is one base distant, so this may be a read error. The CDR3 nucleotides are TGTGCCAGCAGCTTGGATGTCAGGACGTACACTGAAGCTTTCTTT. The encoded protein is CASSLDVRTYTEAFF. The chain employs TRBV5-6 and TRBJ1-1; D is unresolved. The CDR3 is 15 residues long. The germline V gene has CDR1 SGHDT and CDR2 YYEEEE. V lost 0 bases, J lost 3 bases, and 12 bases lay in between.

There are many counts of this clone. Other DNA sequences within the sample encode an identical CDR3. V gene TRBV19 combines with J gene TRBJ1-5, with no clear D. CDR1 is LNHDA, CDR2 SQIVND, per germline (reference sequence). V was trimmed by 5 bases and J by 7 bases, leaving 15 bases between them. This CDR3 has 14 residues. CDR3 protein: CASSQTQTDQPQHF. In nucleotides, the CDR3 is TGTGCCAGTAGTCAAACACAAACGGACCAGCCCCAGCATTTT.

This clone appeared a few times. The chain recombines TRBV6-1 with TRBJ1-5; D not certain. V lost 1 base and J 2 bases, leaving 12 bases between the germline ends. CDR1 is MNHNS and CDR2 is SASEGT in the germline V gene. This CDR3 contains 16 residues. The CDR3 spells CASSEGALGGNQPQHF. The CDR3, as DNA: TGTGCCAGCAGTGAAGGGGCGTTGGGCGGCAATCAGCCCCAGCATTTT.

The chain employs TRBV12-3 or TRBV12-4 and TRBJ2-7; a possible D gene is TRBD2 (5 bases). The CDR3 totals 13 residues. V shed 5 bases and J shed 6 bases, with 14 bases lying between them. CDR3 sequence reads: CASSRVLAGEQYF. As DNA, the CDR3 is TGTGCCAGCAGTCGTGTCCTAGCTGGCGAGCAGTACTTC.

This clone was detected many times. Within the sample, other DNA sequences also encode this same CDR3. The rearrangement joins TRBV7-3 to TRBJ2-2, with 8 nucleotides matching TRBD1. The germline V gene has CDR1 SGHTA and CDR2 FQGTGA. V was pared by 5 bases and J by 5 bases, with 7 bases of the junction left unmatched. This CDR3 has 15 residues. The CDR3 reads CASSAGTGRTGELFF. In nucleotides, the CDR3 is TGTGCCAGCAGCGCCGGGACAGGTCGTACCGGGGAGCTGTTTTTT.